This T cell receptor (beta chain) was identified during a study of shared clonotypes between healthy human individuals (dated by TCRdb to about 2020). Regarding the complete study: The cohort comprised two women and a few men aged 18 to 49 years. For each donor, three plates each were used for CD4 naive and CD4 memory, two plates were used for CD8 naive, and one plate was used for CD8 memory. To estimate repertoire size and how much clonotype sharing occurs between individuals, the study deeply sequenced the blood TCR repertoires of five or six healthy adults. To increase sequencing depth and limit assay-specific biases, TCR repertoire library preparation and sequencing were carried out by different laboratories using diverse techniques. Each donor's leukapheresis produced roughly between roughly 0.94 and 9.5 billion PBMCs. What the authors observed across the whole study: Pairwise subsampling indicated that sequencing depth was expected to affect the degree of clonotype sharing among donors. Rarefaction of sorted-subset datasets indicated incomplete sequencing despite the large sequencing depth. Sampling was limited to blood, and TCR repertoires in tissue likely differ from TCR repertoires in blood. Sharing across a handful of donors was observed for roughly 5.4% of naive CD4, over 3% of naive CD8, 2.3% of memory CD4, and roughly 0.4% of memory CD8 clonotypes. Naive subsets generally had larger estimated clonotype richness than memory subsets. Because the study included only a small number of donors, the genetic and exposure-history diversity represented was limited. Compared with non-shared clonotypes, clonotypes shared by all four sorted-subset donors had higher generation probabilities.

Using the deep immunoSEQ assay, multiplex PCR amplified TCR CDR3 regions from genomic DNA. Extracted genomic DNA from each cell subset was spread evenly across all wells of several immunoSEQ 96-well plates, with each plate serving as a replicate. For sorted subsets, each replicate PCR was loaded with approximately 200 ng genomic DNA, equivalent to 25,000 to 35,000 T cell genomes. Purified libraries were quantified with a Qubit 3.0 fluorometer, sized on a Bioanalyzer 2100, and re-quantified with the KAPA Library Quantification kit. Each immunoSEQ 96-well plate was sequenced on its own single-read 150-cycle Illumina NextSeq 550 flow cell. Under the source paper's analysis protocol: Because the immunoSEQ output held only junctional sequences and lacked quality scores, the filtering could not match the filtering applied to full-length reads. Sequences were annotated with PyIR, a Python wrapper for IgBLAST v1.9, using IMGT germline references to assign V/J genes and CDR3. Reads were removed for weak V/J assignments (E-value above 1e-6), missing CDR3, stop codons, out-of-frame junctions, or ambiguous translated residues. V3J clonotypes were defined as sequences sharing an identical inferred V gene, J gene, and CDR3 amino acid sequence. Percentage overlap between repertoires was calculated by dividing the number of shared unique clonotypes by the size of the smaller repertoire. Three approaches were used to assess repertoire richness: RTK rarefaction, the Chao1 estimator, and Recon v2.1 estimates of unobserved clonotypes. Generation probabilities were computed with OLGA for all TCRbeta clonotypes obtained by the gDNA method from a handful of donors. In TCRdb, the immuneACCESS table is reduced to in-frame sequences with V and J assigned. These tables do not hold every clone; where another copy was compared, an unresolved V gene accounts for under half, and the others remain unexplained. Clonal size and the V and J genes are those of that table, whereas D and trimming came from the DNA. This sample has roughly 2.5 million clones in its table, and over 85% of those were observed once. The top ten hold under 0.15% of the sample.

Healthy HIV-negative adults with no recently reported acute infections or vaccinations were included as donors. Every donor was a Caucasian adult residing in Nashville, Tennessee, USA. CD4+ T cells were enriched by magnetic negative selection; naive cells were then positively selected on CD45RA, and the negative fraction formed the memory subset. After blood collection by leukapheresis, PBMCs were isolated using Ficoll-Histopaque density gradient centrifugation and then cryopreserved in the vapor phase of liquid nitrogen. Analytical flow cytometry was used to check the purity and quantity of each magnetically sorted T cell population. From each sorted fraction, genomic DNA was isolated and quantified by UV absorbance on a Nanodrop 2000c. Comment on this clone: No antigen is known for it. No base qualities exist here, and no much larger clone lies one base off it.

V is cut by 4 bases and J by 7 bases, and the space between the germline ends is 17 bases. CDR1 SQVTM and CDR2 ANQGSEA are derived from the germline V gene. The CDR3, cysteine through phenylalanine, is 14 amino acids long. The sequence is cut down to CDR3 DNA, 42 bases in frame from base 1. The rearrangement joined TRBV29-1 to TRBJ2-1, with the D gene not confidently named. The sequence was collected from a man aged 18 to 35 in good health. The sequenced material came from naive CD4+ T cells sorted from blood. Sample cell subset or site, as interpreted from the label and publication: CD45RA+ positively selected. Here is the DNA: TGCAGCGTTGGGGGTCCTAGAAGCGAGAATGAGCAGTTCTTC. The resulting protein is CSVGGPRSENEQFF.